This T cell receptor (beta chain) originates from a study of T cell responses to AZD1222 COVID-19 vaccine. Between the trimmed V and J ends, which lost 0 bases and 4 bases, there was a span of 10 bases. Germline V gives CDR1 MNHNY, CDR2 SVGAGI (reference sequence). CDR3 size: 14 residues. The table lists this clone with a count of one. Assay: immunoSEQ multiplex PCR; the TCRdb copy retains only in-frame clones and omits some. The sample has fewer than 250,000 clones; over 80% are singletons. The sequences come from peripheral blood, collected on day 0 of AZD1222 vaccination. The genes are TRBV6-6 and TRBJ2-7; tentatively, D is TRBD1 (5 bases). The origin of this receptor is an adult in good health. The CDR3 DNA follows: TGTGCCAGCAGTTACTCACAGGAATGGTACGAGCAGTACTTC. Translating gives CASSYSQEWYEQYF.